This is a list of T cell receptor beta chains from one sample in a study of T cell changes during pregnancy in multiple sclerosis. Profiled with immunoSEQ multiplex PCR; TCRdb holds only in-frame clones, not every one. The sample lists 55,000 to 85,000 clones, roughly 94% seen once, with around 0.6% in the top ten. The sample consisted of peripheral blood, taken in the third trimester of pregnancy. Every receptor here comes from a female donor with multiple sclerosis, enrolled in a pregnancy study. Both conserved end residues are part of each CDR3. The order of the fields is CDR3 DNA, CDR3 protein, clone size, J gene, V gene, D gene. The D gene is left open where the match is weak. The size entry is marked missing in some rows and otherwise reads once, few, many or a size class.

CDR3 DNA: TGTGCCAGCAGCTTAGTGCTAGGGGATTTTCCTGGGGCCAACGTCCTGACTTTC; CDR3 protein: CASSLVLGDFPGANVLTF; clone size: once; J gene: TRBJ2-6; V gene: TRBV7-9; D gene: NA
CDR3 DNA: TGTGCCAGCAGCTTCGGCAGGGTGTACGAGCAGTACTTC; CDR3 protein: CASSFGRVYEQYF; clone size: NA; J gene: TRBJ2-7; V gene: TRBV11-2; D gene: NA
CDR3 DNA: TGTGCCAGCAGCTGGGACTCGAAACCGGGCCGAGAGGCTTTCTTT; CDR3 protein: CASSWDSKPGREAFF; clone size: once; J gene: TRBJ1-1; V gene: TRBV7-2; D gene: NA
CDR3 DNA: TGTGCCAGCAGCTCGGACAGGGGGCCCCGATGGACCGGGGAGCTGTTTTTT; CDR3 protein: CASSSDRGPRWTGELFF; clone size: NA; J gene: TRBJ2-2; V gene: TRBV7-2; D gene: TRBD1
CDR3 DNA: TGCGCCAGCAGCCTGGACATGGGGCCAACGAGTGAAGCTTTCTTT; CDR3 protein: CASSLDMGPTSEAFF; clone size: NA; J gene: TRBJ1-1; V gene: TRBV5-1; D gene: NA
CDR3 DNA: TGTGCCAGCAGTTCCCGGGGATATAATTCACCCCTCCACTTT; CDR3 protein: CASSSRGYNSPLHF; clone size: NA; J gene: TRBJ1-6; V gene: TRBV6-5; D gene: NA
CDR3 DNA: TGTGCCAGCAGCTCCGGGACAGGGTCCGGCGGGGAGCTGTTTTTT; CDR3 protein: CASSSGTGSGGELFF; clone size: NA; J gene: TRBJ2-2; V gene: TRBV5-6; D gene: TRBD1
CDR3 DNA: TGTGCCAGCAGCTTAGGGGTCGGAAACCCGAGCGTTGGCTACACCTTC; CDR3 protein: CASSLGVGNPSVGYTF; clone size: NA; J gene: TRBJ1-2; V gene: TRBV5-6; D gene: NA
CDR3 DNA: TGTGCCAGCAGTCTCGGCCCTGACACGTACGAGCAGTACTTC; CDR3 protein: CASSLGPDTYEQYF; clone size: once; J gene: TRBJ2-7; V gene: TRBV6-5; D gene: NA
CDR3 DNA: TGTGCCAGTAGGACCAGACCCGGGACAGGGGGGGCAGAAGCTAATGAAAAACTGTTTTTT; CDR3 protein: CASRTRPGTGGAEANEKLFF; clone size: NA; J gene: TRBJ1-4; V gene: TRBV19; D gene: TRBD1
CDR3 DNA: TGTGCCAGCTCAACGGACAGCGCAGATACGCAGTATTTT; CDR3 protein: CASSTDSADTQYF; clone size: NA; J gene: TRBJ2-3; V gene: TRBV18; D gene: NA
CDR3 DNA: TGCAGCTCGGGAGAGACCCAGTACTTC; CDR3 protein: CSSGETQYF; clone size: NA; J gene: TRBJ2-5; V gene: TRBV29-1; D gene: NA
CDR3 DNA: TGTGCCAGCAGCACCCCGGGTCAGGGCACAACTAATGAAAAACTGTTTTTT; CDR3 protein: CASSTPGQGTTNEKLFF; clone size: NA; J gene: TRBJ1-4; V gene: TRBV7-9; D gene: NA
CDR3 DNA: TGTGCCAGCAGCAGCGGGGGGGCGGGGGAGACCCAGTACTTC; CDR3 protein: CASSSGGAGETQYF; clone size: NA; J gene: TRBJ2-5; V gene: TRBV2; D gene: TRBD2
CDR3 DNA: TGTGCCAGCAGCGATCCGGGACAGGGATCCTACGAGCAGTACTTC; CDR3 protein: CASSDPGQGSYEQYF; clone size: NA; J gene: TRBJ2-7; V gene: TRBV6-5; D gene: TRBD1
CDR3 DNA: TGTGCCAGTAGTATCTCGGGACAGGGACTTTACGAGCAGTACTTC; CDR3 protein: CASSISGQGLYEQYF; clone size: NA; J gene: TRBJ2-7; V gene: TRBV19; D gene: TRBD1
CDR3 DNA: TGTGCCAGCAGCTTAGGCCGGTTATATGGCTACACCTTC; CDR3 protein: CASSLGRLYGYTF; clone size: NA; J gene: TRBJ1-2; V gene: TRBV11-2; D gene: NA